A selection of T cell receptor beta chains follows, all from one sample in a study of regulatory T cells in long-lasting Graves disease. TCRdb itself ran the multiplex PCR reads through MiXCR, one entry per CDR3 protein. The sample includes over 200,000 distinct CDR3 sequences, 15% to 20% seen only once; the top ten take 13% to 15%. This sample also appeared in a second study, on T cells in Graves' hyperthyroidism and ophthalmopathy.

The starting material was peripheral blood mononuclear cells (PBMCs), obtained at new diagnosis, from a patient treated with antithyroid drugs. The source is a woman aged 25 to 39 with Graves disease. Each CDR3 is given with its conserved first and last residue. D genes are given only for firm matches. Part of the rows lack a size; the others show once, few, many or a class for expanded clones.

D gene,J gene,clone size,V gene,CDR3 DNA,CDR3 protein
.,TRBJ1-2,many,TRBV20-1,TGCAGTGCTAGCTCTGGGGGAGGAGCTGGCTACACCTTC,CSASSGGGAGYTF
TRBD1,TRBJ1-1,many,TRBV5-4,TGTGCCAGCATCGCATCAGGGGGCCCTATGAACACTGAAGCTTTCTTT,CASIASGGPMNTEAFF
.,TRBJ1-5,many,TRBV2,TGTGCCAGCCGTCAAGACACTAATCAGCCCCAGCATTTT,CASRQDTNQPQHF
.,TRBJ2-2,many,TRBV6-1,TGTGCCAGCAGTCCAGGACATATCACCGGGGAGCTGTTTTTT,CASSPGHITGELFF
.,TRBJ2-2,many,TRBV12-5,TGTGCTAGTGGTTCTATAGCGAACACCGGGGAGCTGTTTTTT,CASGSIANTGELFF
TRBD1,TRBJ1-2,.,TRBV18,TGTGCCAGCTCACCGGGTACAGGGGGCCATGGCTACACCTTC,CASSPGTGGHGYTF
.,TRBJ2-7,.,TRBV9,TGTGCCAGCAGCCCTACTGACGTGGTGCTCTCCTACGAGCAGTACTTC,CASSPTDVVLSYEQYF
.,TRBJ1-4,many,TRBV27,TGTGCCAGCAGTTCCGGAGGAGGGGAAAAACTGTTTTTT,CASSSGGGEKLFF
TRBD2,TRBJ2-3,many,TRBV12-3/TRBV12-4,TGTGCCAGCAGTTTCCAATCTAGCGGGGGCCGCGTAAGCACAGATACGCAGTATTTT,CASSFQSSGGRVSTDTQYF
TRBD2,TRBJ2-1,many,TRBV20-1,TGCAGTGCTAGAGGAGAAGCGGGGGGCAGAGTCGATGAGCAGTTCTTC,CSARGEAGGRVDEQFF
.,TRBJ2-3,many,TRBV3-1,TGTGCCAGCAGCCAAGATGCCAGAGCGTTTATGACAGATACGCAGTATTTT,CASSQDARAFMTDTQYF
TRBD2,TRBJ2-1,many,TRBV2,TGTGCCAGCAGCCATGGGAGCGGGAGGGCCGATGAGCAGTTCTTC,CASSHGSGRADEQFF
.,TRBJ2-1,many,TRBV11-2,TGTGCCAGCAGCCCAGGGTACCATGAGCAGTTCTTC,CASSPGYHEQFF
TRBD1,TRBJ2-7,.,TRBV20-1,TGCAGTGCTACCTTGGGGGACACGACAGGGTTCAGCGAGCAGTACTTC,CSATLGDTTGFSEQYF
TRBD2,TRBJ2-7,.,TRBV20-1,TGCAGTGCTCCCGCTGATAGCGGGGGGCACTACGAGCAGTACTTC,CSAPADSGGHYEQYF
.,TRBJ2-4,many,TRBV12-3/TRBV12-4,TGTGCCAGCAGGATCCAAACCAGGGGTCAGCAAAACATTCAGTACTTC,CASRIQTRGQQNIQYF